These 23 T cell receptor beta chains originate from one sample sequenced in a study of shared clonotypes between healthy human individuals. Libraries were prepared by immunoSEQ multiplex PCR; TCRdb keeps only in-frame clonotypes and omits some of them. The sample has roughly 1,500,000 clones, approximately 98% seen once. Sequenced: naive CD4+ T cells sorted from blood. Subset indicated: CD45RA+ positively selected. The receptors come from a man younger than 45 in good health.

The CDR3 loop reads CASSANTMIDGNTIYF. CDR3 coding DNA: TGTGCCAGCAGTGCCAACACCATGATCGATGGAAACACCATATATTTT. The rearrangement uses TRBV25-1 and TRBJ1-3; D ambiguous. Per the germline V gene, CDR1 is MGHDK and CDR2 is SYGVNS. This CDR3 has 16 residues. The V and J ends lost 4 bases and 3 bases respectively, with 16 bases between them.

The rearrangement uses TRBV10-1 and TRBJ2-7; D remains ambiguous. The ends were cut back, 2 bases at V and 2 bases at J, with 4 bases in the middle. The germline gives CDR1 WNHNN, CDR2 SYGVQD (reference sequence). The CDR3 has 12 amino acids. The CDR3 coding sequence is TGCGCCAGCAGTGAGGCGGCCTACGAGCAGTACTTC. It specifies CASSEAAYEQYF.

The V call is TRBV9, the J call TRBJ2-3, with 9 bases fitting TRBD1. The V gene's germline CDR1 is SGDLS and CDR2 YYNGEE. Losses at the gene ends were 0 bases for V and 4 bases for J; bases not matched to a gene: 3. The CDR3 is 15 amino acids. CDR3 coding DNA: TGTGCCAGCAGCGTAGTCAGACAGGGGGCAGATACGCAGTATTTT. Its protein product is CASSVVRQGADTQYF.

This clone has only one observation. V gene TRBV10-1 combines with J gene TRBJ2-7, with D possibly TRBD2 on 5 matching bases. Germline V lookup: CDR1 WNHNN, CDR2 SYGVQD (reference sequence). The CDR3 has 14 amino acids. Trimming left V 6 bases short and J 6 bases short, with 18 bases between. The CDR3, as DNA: TGCGCCAGCAGCGGCACCGGGCGGGCGGCCGAGCAGTACTTC. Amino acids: CASSGTGRAAEQYF.

The CDR3 sequence is CASGDKARNTEAFF. CDR3 nucleotide sequence: TGTGCCAGCGGGGACAAGGCGAGGAACACTGAAGCTTTCTTT. The chain is built from TRBV2 and TRBJ1-1; a possible D gene is TRBD1 (6 bases). The CDR3 contains 14 residues. CDR1 and CDR2 from the germline V gene are SNHLY and FYNNEI. The ends were cut back, 8 bases at V and 1 base at J, with 14 bases in the middle. The full variable domain, its missing parts supplied by reference TRBV2 and TRBJ1-1, is EPEVTQTPSHQVTQMGQEVILRCVPISNHLYFYWYRQILGQKVEFLVSFYNNEISEKSEIFDDQFSVERPDGSNFTLKIRSTKLEDSAMYFCASGDKARNTEAFFGQGTRLTVV.

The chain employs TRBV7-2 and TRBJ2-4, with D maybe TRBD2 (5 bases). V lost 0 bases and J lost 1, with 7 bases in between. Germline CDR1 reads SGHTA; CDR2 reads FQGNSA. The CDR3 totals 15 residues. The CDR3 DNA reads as TGTGCCAGCAGCTTAGCGCGGGCCGCCAAAAACATTCAGTACTTC. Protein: CASSLARAAKNIQYF.

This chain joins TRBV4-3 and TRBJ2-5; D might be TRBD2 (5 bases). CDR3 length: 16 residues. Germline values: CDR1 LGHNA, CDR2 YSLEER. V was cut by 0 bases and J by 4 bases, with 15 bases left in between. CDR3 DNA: TGCGCCAGCAGCCAAGAACCTCCTAGCACTCCAGAGACCCAGTACTTC. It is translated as CASSQEPPSTPETQYF.

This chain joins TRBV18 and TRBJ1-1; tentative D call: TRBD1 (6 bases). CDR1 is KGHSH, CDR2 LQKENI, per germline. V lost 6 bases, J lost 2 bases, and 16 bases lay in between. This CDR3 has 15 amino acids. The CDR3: CASSRNNRVNTEAFF. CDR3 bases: TGTGCCAGCTCGCGCAATAACAGGGTAAACACTGAAGCTTTCTTT.

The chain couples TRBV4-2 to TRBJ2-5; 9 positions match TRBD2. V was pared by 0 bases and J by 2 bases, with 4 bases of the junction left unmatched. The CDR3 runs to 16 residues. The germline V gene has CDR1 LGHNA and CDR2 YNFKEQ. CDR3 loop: CASSQDRSGRQETQYF. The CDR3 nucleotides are TGTGCCAGCAGCCAAGACAGGAGCGGGAGGCAAGAGACCCAGTACTTC.

The CDR3 sequence is CASSWDESTEAFF. CDR3 nucleotides: TGTGCCAGCAGCTGGGATGAATCCACTGAAGCTTTCTTT. The J gene is TRBJ1-1, the V gene TRBV5-8; D is unclear. Germline assignment: CDR1 SGHTS and CDR2 YDEGEE. V was pared by 3 bases and J by 4 bases, with 10 bases between. The CDR3 runs 13 residues.

The CDR3 DNA reads TGTGCCAGCAGCGCTCCCGGGACAGCCTCCTACGAGCAGTACTTC. It encodes CASSAPGTASYEQYF. J is TRBJ2-7 and V is TRBV5-4; TRBD1 matches 7 bases. CDR1 SGHNT and CDR2 YYREEE come from the germline V gene (reference sequence). The CDR3 length is 15 residues. With V trimmed by 4 bases and J by 0 bases, 7 bases remained unmatched.

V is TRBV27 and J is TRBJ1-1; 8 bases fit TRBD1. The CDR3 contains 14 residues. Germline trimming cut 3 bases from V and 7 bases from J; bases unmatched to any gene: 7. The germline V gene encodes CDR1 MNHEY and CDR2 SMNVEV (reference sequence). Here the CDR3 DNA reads TGTGCCAGCAGTTTCCGGACAGGGTGGGGTGAAGCTTTCTTT. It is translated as CASSFRTGWGEAFF.

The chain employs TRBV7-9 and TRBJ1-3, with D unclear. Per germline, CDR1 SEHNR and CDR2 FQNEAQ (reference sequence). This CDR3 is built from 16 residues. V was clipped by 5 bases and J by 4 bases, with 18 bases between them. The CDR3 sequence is CASSLVDRSRGNTIYF. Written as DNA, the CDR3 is TGTGCCAGCAGCCTGGTAGATCGATCTCGGGGAAACACCATATATTTT.

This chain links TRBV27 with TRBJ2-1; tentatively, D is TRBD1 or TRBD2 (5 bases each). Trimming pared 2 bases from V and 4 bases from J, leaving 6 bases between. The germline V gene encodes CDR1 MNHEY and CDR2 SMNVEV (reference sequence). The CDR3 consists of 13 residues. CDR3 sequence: CASSLGGYNEQFF. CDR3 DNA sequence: TGTGCCAGCAGTTTAGGGGGTTACAATGAGCAGTTCTTC.

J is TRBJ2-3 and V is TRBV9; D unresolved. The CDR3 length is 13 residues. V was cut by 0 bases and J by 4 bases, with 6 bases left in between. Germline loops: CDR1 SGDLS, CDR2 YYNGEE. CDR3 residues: CASSVDIPDTQYF. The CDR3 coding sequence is TGTGCCAGCAGCGTAGACATACCAGATACGCAGTATTTT.

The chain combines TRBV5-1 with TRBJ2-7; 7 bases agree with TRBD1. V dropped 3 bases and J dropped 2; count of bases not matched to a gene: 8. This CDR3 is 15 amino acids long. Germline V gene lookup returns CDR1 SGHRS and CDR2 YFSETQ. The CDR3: CASSSRTGDPYEQYF. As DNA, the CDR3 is TGCGCCAGCAGCTCACGGACAGGCGACCCCTACGAGCAGTACTTC.

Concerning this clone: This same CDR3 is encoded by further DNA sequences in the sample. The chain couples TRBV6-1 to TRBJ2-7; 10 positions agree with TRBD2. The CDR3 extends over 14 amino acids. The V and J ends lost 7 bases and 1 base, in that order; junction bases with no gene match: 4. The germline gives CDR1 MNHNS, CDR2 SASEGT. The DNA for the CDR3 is TGTGCCAGCACCCGGACTAGCGGATCCTACGAGCAGTACTTC. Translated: CASTRTSGSYEQYF.

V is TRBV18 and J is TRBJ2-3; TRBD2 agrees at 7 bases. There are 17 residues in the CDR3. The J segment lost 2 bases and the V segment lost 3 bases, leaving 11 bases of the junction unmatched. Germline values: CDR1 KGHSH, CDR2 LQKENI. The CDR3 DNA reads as TGTGCCAGCTCACCGATTCCTAGCGGACACTACACAGATACGCAGTATTTT. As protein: CASSPIPSGHYTDTQYF.

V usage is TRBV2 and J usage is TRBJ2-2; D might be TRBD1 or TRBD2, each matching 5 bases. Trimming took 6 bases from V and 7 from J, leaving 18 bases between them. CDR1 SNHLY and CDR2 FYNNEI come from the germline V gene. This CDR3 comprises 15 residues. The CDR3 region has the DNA TGTGCCAGCAGGCAAGAACGGGGCGTGAGCGGGGAGCTGTTTTTT. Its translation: CASRQERGVSGELFF.

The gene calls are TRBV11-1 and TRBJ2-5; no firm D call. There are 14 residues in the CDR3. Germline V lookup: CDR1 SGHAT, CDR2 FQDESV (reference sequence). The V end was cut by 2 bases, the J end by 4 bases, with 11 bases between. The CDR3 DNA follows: TGTGCCAGCAGCTTATCGATCCGGCGAGAGACCCAGTACTTC. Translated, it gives CASSLSIRRETQYF.

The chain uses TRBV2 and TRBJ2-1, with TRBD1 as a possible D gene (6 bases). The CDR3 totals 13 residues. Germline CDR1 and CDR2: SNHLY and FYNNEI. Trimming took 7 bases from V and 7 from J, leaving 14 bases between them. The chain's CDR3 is CASTNRVKNEQFF. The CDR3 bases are TGTGCCAGCACGAACAGGGTCAAGAATGAGCAGTTCTTC.

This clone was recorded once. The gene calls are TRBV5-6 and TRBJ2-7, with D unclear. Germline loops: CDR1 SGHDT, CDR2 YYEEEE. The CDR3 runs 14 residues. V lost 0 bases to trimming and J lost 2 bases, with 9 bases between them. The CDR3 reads CASSLGTPPYEQYF. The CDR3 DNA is TGTGCCAGCAGCTTGGGAACTCCCCCCTACGAGCAGTACTTC.

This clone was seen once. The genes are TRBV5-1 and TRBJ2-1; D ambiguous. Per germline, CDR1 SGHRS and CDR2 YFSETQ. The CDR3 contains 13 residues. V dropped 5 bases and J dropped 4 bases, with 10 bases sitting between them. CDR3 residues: CASRPLAYNEQFF. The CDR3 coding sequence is TGCGCCAGCAGACCCTTGGCTTACAATGAGCAGTTCTTC.